A single sample gave rise to the 5 T cell receptor beta chains below, sequenced in a study of T cell responses to AZD1222 COVID-19 vaccine. The repertoire was sequenced with immunoSEQ multiplex PCR; TCRdb's copy has only in-frame clones and lacks some. Among over 150,000 clones listed, about 86% were seen once. Sequences were derived from peripheral blood, sampled 28 days after the second AZD1222 dose. Source of these receptors: an adult who received the AZD1222 COVID-19 vaccine.

This chain uses TRBV5-4 with TRBJ2-1; possible D gene TRBD1, 5 bases. Germline-derived CDR1 and CDR2 are SGHNT and YYREEE (reference sequence). The V and J ends lost 4 bases and 10 bases respectively, with 18 bases between them. The CDR3 length is 14 residues. The CDR3, as DNA: TGTGCCAGCAGCCATCAGGTACAGGCCGCCGAGCAGTTCTTC. It yields the protein CASSHQVQAAEQFF.

The chain has TRBV19 and TRBJ1-2; D unresolved. The CDR3 is 11 amino acids. Germline CDR1 LNHDA, CDR2 SQIVND (reference sequence). Between the trimmed V and J ends, which lost 4 bases and 8 bases, there was a span of 8 bases. The CDR3 DNA reads TGTGCCAGTAGTAGGATGGGGGGCTACACCTTC. It encodes CASSRMGGYTF.

Of note for this clone: Other DNA variants within this sample encode the same CDR3. The rearrangement uses TRBV19 and TRBJ2-3; TRBD1 matches at 12 bases. CDR1 and CDR2 (germline): LNHDA, SQIVND (reference sequence). This CDR3 comprises 16 residues. Unmatched junction bases numbered 6, after V lost 3 bases and J lost 5 bases. CDR3 loop: CASSIPGQGAGDTQYF. The DNA for the CDR3 is TGTGCCAGTAGTATTCCGGGACAGGGGGCGGGAGATACGCAGTATTTT.

This CDR3 reads CASSYRGPGQETQYF. Here the CDR3 DNA reads TGTGCCAGCAGTTACAGAGGCCCGGGGCAAGAGACCCAGTACTTC. This sequence joins TRBV6-6 and TRBJ2-5; D is perhaps TRBD2 (5 bases). The CDR3 is made up of 15 amino acids. Trimming shortened V by 2 bases and J by 2 bases, and 12 bases separated the two germline ends. CDR1 is MNHNY and CDR2 is SVGAGI in the germline V gene (reference sequence).

The chain links TRBV21-1 to TRBJ2-7; the table's D call of TRBD1 was not tested on the DNA. TRBV21-1 is annotated as a pseudogene. This CDR3 is 18 amino acids long. As DNA, the CDR3 is TGTGCCAGCAGCAAAGCGAAACGAACAGGGAGAACCGTCCACGAGCAGTACTTC. It encodes CASSKAKRTGRTVHEQYF.